This record concerns one T cell receptor (beta chain) sequence. This sample stems from a study of blood T cell repertoires in COVID-19. In the original processing: Reference gene primers were amplified, and this amplification served to estimate nucleated cell counts. The repertoire was sequenced with immunoSEQ multiplex PCR; TCRdb's copy has only in-frame clones and lacks some. V, J and clone size reflect that table, while D and trimming were determined from the DNA. Altogether under 250,000 clones are present, about three quarters being singletons, with the ten largest covering about 7.2%. The CDR3 consists of 14 residues. Trimming cost V 8 bases and J 4 bases, with 14 bases left between them. The germline gives CDR1 MNHEY, CDR2 SVGAGI.

The TCR comes from a woman in her 70s with acute or convalescent COVID-19. The sequencing input was peripheral blood. This chain connects TRBV6-5 to TRBJ1-4, with D possibly TRBD1 on 5 matching bases. The CDR3 loop is CASYNRGINEKLFF. The CDR3 DNA is TGTGCCAGCTACAATAGGGGAATTAATGAAAAACTGTTTTTT.